These 20 T cell receptor beta chains were all obtained from the same sample, sequenced in a study of blood T cell repertoires in COVID-19. Assay: immunoSEQ multiplex PCR; the TCRdb copy retains only in-frame clones and omits some. The profile shows over 250,000 clones, around 86% of them singletons. Sequenced sample: PBMCs or T cells enriched from blood (not recorded which). These receptors were taken from a woman between 18 and 29 years old who had recovered from COVID-19.

The rearrangement links TRBV7-7 to TRBJ2-1, with D perhaps matching TRBD1 (7 bases). Trimming took 5 bases from V and 7 from J, leaving 21 bases between them. Germline V gene lookup returns CDR1 SSHAT and CDR2 FNYEAQ (reference sequence). The CDR3 is 16 amino acids. The CDR3 DNA sequence: TGTGCCAGCAGCCCCTACCAGGGGGGCGCCGGGAATGAGCAGTTCTTC. It specifies CASSPYQGGAGNEQFF.

This rearrangement joins TRBV28 to TRBJ2-5; TRBD2 matches at 9 bases. Germline CDR1 is MDHEN and CDR2 is SYDVKM. With 5 bases clipped from V and 3 bases from J, the junction kept 7 bases outside the gene matches. The CDR3 is made up of 15 amino acids. The DNA for the CDR3 is TGTGCCAGCAGTCCCCACGGCGGGAGGGAAGAGACCCAGTACTTC. It specifies CASSPHGGREETQYF.

This rearrangement joins TRBV27 to TRBJ1-2; D unresolved. The CDR3 runs 17 residues. The V gene's germline CDR1 is MNHEY and CDR2 SMNVEV (reference sequence). Trimming left V 0 bases short and J 2 bases short, with 16 bases between. The CDR3 bases are TGTGCCAGCAGTTTATCGGCCCCAAGTGGGAGGAACTATGGCTACACCTTC. This gives the protein CASSLSAPSGRNYGYTF.

This sequence joins TRBV11-2 and TRBJ2-1, with TRBD2 matching over 7 bases. The CDR3 is 15 residues long. Germline V gives CDR1 SGHAT, CDR2 FQNNGV. The ends lost 2 bases at V and 7 bases at J; junction bases unmatched: 8. Here the CDR3 reads CASSLLGRVPNEQFF. The CDR3 bases are TGTGCCAGCAGCTTATTAGGGAGGGTCCCGAATGAGCAGTTCTTC.

This sequence joins TRBV27 and TRBJ2-7; D possibly corresponds to TRBD1 (5 bases). Trimming removed 2 bases from V and 3 bases from J, with 11 bases in between. The CDR3 length is 14 residues. Germline CDR1 MNHEY, CDR2 SMNVEV (reference sequence). CDR3 coding DNA: TGTGCCAGCAGTTTAAGGGTGGGGCGCTACGAGCAGTACTTC. This codes for CASSLRVGRYEQYF.

In its sample, this clone was seen once. The chain is built from TRBV7-2 and TRBJ2-3, with TRBD2 matching 9 bases. The CDR3 totals 15 residues. Germline V gene sequence: CDR1 SGHTA, CDR2 FQGNSA. Losses at the gene ends were 5 bases for V and 2 bases for J; bases not matched to a gene: 5. The CDR3 protein is CASSPGTSYTDTQYF. The CDR3 DNA follows: TGTGCCAGCAGCCCCGGGACTAGCTACACAGATACGCAGTATTTT.

V and J are TRBV24-1 and TRBJ1-2; weak D call: TRBD1 (5 bases). V lost 1 base to trimming and J lost 10 bases, with 9 bases between them. The germline V gene has CDR1 KGHDR and CDR2 SFDVKD. The CDR3 contains 12 residues. CDR3 protein: CATSDLDSSYTF. The CDR3 region has the DNA TGTGCCACCAGTGATTTAGACAGCTCCTACACCTTC.

The chain combines TRBV7-9 with TRBJ1-2; 8 nucleotides match TRBD1. V lost 1 base, J lost 5 bases, and 12 bases stayed unmatched. CDR1 SEHNR and CDR2 FQNEAQ come from the germline V gene (reference sequence). The CDR3 sequence is 17 residues long. The CDR3 is CASSLEQGGPSYYGYTF. In nucleotides, the CDR3 is TGTGCCAGCAGCTTAGAACAGGGGGGACCCTCCTATTATGGCTACACCTTC.

This rearrangement joins TRBV25-1 to TRBJ1-3, with D perhaps TRBD1 (5 bases). CDR3 length: 15 amino acids. CDR1 MGHDK and CDR2 SYGVNS come from the germline V gene. V was shortened by 1 base and J by 0 bases, with 7 bases between the two germline ends. CDR3 sequence: CASSELGGSGNTIYF. The CDR3 DNA follows: TGTGCCAGCAGTGAATTGGGGGGCTCTGGAAACACCATATATTTT.

V is TRBV10-2 and J is TRBJ2-1, with TRBD2 identical over 8 bases. Trimming cost V 7 bases and J 4 bases; bases outside gene matches: 12. Germline CDR1 is WSHSY and CDR2 is SAAADI. CDR3 length: 16 residues. CDR3 coding DNA: TGCGCCAGCACCTCAGGTGGCGGGGGGTCGTACAATGAGCAGTTCTTC. Protein sequence: CASTSGGGGSYNEQFF.

The J gene is TRBJ1-3, the V gene TRBV5-1; D is unresolved. Trimming removed 4 bases from V and 0 bases from J, with 14 bases in between. Per germline, CDR1 SGHRS and CDR2 YFSETQ. CDR3 size: 16 residues. CDR3 sequence reads: CASSLSHRDSGNTIYF. The DNA of the CDR3 is TGCGCCAGCAGCCTGTCCCACCGGGACTCTGGAAACACCATATATTTT.

The genes are TRBV5-8 and TRBJ1-6; TRBD1 matches 8 bases. The V gene's germline CDR1 is SGHTS and CDR2 YDEGEE. CDR3 size: 16 residues. The V gene end was trimmed by 0 bases and the J gene end by 4 bases; junction bases not matched to a gene: 3. CDR3 in DNA: TGTGCCAGCAGCTTGGAGCGACAGGGGTATAATTCACCCCTCCACTTT. Translating it yields CASSLERQGYNSPLHF.

V usage is TRBV19 and J usage is TRBJ1-2; no clear D. The CDR3 spans 12 residues. V lost 7 bases and J lost 1, with 7 bases in between. Per germline, CDR1 LNHDA and CDR2 SQIVND (reference sequence). The CDR3 sequence: CASNRVNYGYTF. CDR3 bases: TGTGCCAGTAATCGAGTTAACTATGGCTACACCTTC.

This sequence joins TRBV5-8 and TRBJ1-2, with TRBD1 as a possible D gene (5 bases). The CDR3 consists of 13 residues. Trimming took off 0 bases at V and 8 bases at J, with 11 bases between the two ends. Per the germline V gene, CDR1 is SGHTS and CDR2 is YDEGEE. The CDR3 protein is CASSLEGIRGYTF. CDR3 in DNA: TGTGCCAGCAGCTTGGAGGGGATAAGAGGCTACACCTTC.

The chain links TRBV4-3 to TRBJ2-3, with 11 bases identical to TRBD2. This CDR3 is 17 amino acids long. Unmatched junction bases numbered 9, after V lost 4 bases and J lost 3 bases. CDR1 is LGHNA and CDR2 is YSLEER in the germline V gene. This chain's CDR3 is CASSPYGTSGDTDTQYF. In DNA, the CDR3 is TGCGCCAGCAGCCCATACGGGACTAGCGGAGATACAGATACGCAGTATTTT.

The chain links TRBV27 to TRBJ1-2; 8 nucleotides match TRBD1. The V segment lost 6 bases and the J segment 3 bases; nucleotides outside the gene matches: 9. The germline CDR1 and CDR2 sequences are MNHEY and SMNVEV (reference sequence). CDR3 length: 15 residues. CDR3 loop: CASRMDRAPHYGYTF. In nucleotides, the CDR3 is TGTGCCAGCAGAATGGACAGGGCCCCTCACTATGGCTACACCTTC.

CDR3 amino acids: CASSRTSGRAMETQYF. The CDR3 coding sequence is TGCGCCAGCAGCCGGACTAGCGGGAGGGCCATGGAGACCCAGTACTTC. The V call is TRBV10-1, the J call TRBJ2-5; TRBD2 matches at 15 bases. The germline V gene encodes CDR1 WNHNN and CDR2 SYGVQD (reference sequence). The V and J ends lost 6 bases and 5 bases, in that order; junction bases with no gene match: 7. This CDR3 contains 16 residues.

This clone was seen a handful of times. J is TRBJ2-3 and V is TRBV7-2; 13 bases are a match to TRBD2. The CDR3 runs 16 residues. Germline trimming cut 3 bases from V and 6 bases from J; bases unmatched to any gene: 6. Germline values: CDR1 SGHTA, CDR2 FQGNSA. The CDR3, as DNA: TGTGCCAGCAGCTTTAGACTAGCGGGGGGCGGTGATACGCAGTATTTT. Its translation is CASSFRLAGGGDTQYF.

The rearrangement joins TRBV24-1 to TRBJ2-3; 8 bases fit TRBD2. This CDR3 is built from 15 residues. V lost 4 bases, J lost 1 base, and 3 bases stayed unmatched. Germline assignment: CDR1 KGHDR and CDR2 SFDVKD. The CDR3, as DNA: TGTGCCACCAGTGACCCAGCGGGGGGCACAGATACGCAGTATTTT. This encodes CATSDPAGGTDTQYF.

The CDR3 is CASSPRSGLIADTQYF. The CDR3 DNA reads TGTGCCAGCTCACCAAGGTCGGGACTTATCGCAGATACGCAGTATTTT. This rearrangement joins TRBV18 to TRBJ2-3; weak D call: TRBD2 (6 bases). V was cut by 2 bases and J by 4 bases, with 16 bases left in between. The CDR3 length is 16 residues. Per the germline V gene, CDR1 is KGHSH and CDR2 is LQKENI.